This entry lists 21 T cell receptor beta chains sequenced from one sample in a study of T-cell reconstitution after alpha-beta-depleted transplantation in children. During its preparation, the TCRbeta library received unique molecular identifiers. TCRdb re-derived calls from the PCR reads in MiXCR, one entry per CDR3 protein. Here the sample spans 300,000 to 400,000 distinct CDR3 sequences, 16% being singletons. The input for sequencing was PBMCs, mostly from graft donor cells, taken 360 days after TCRalphabeta/CD19-depleted stem cell transplant. The receptor source for this set is a male patient aged 2 to 9 who had a stem cell transplant for acute lymphoblastic leukemia, so the T cells may come from the graft donor.

This clonotype was counted a few times. The V gene is TRBV12-3 or TRBV12-4, the J gene TRBJ2-5, with TRBD2 matching 9 bases. The CDR3 extends over 16 amino acids. V lost 3 bases and J lost 4; bases outside the gene matches: 9. The CDR3 nucleotides read TGTGCCAGCAGTTTGGGAGCGGGAGGACCAAGAGAGACCCAGTACTTC. Protein product: CASSLGAGGPRETQYF.

The rearrangement uses TRBV5-1 and TRBJ2-2, with 10 positions matching TRBD1. The V segment lost 4 bases and the J segment 5 bases; nucleotides outside the gene matches: 5. CDR1 is SGHRS, CDR2 YFSETQ, per germline. The CDR3 is 15 amino acids. CDR3 in amino acids: CASSPGTGVTGELFF. DNA of the CDR3: TGCGCCAGCAGCCCAGGGACAGGGGTGACCGGGGAGCTGTTTTTT.

This clonotype was found a few times. The chain couples TRBV6-2 or TRBV6-3 to TRBJ2-7, with TRBD2 identical over 7 bases. V lost 3 bases and J lost 2; bases outside the gene matches: 16. This CDR3 has 18 amino acids. Germline V gene data show CDR1 as MNHEY and CDR2 as SVGEGT. The CDR3 DNA reads TGTGCCAGCAGTTATTTTGGCCAGCCCAGGACTAGAACCTACGAGCAGTACTTC. It translates to CASSYFGQPRTRTYEQYF.

This clonotype was detected only once. CDR3 in DNA: TGTGCCAGCAGTGCAACGATACCTTACGAGCAGTACTTC. It encodes CASSATIPYEQYF. The V gene is TRBV2, the J gene TRBJ2-7; D remains unclear. V was clipped by 4 bases and J by 4 bases, with 11 bases between them. The germline V gene has CDR1 SNHLY and CDR2 FYNNEI. This CDR3 has 13 residues.

This clonotype was counted a few times. The chain employs TRBV4-1 and TRBJ1-1, with TRBD1 as a possible D gene (6 bases). With 0 bases removed from V and 4 bases from J, the gap between germline ends came to 12 bases. CDR3 length: 15 residues. From germline, CDR1 is MGHRA and CDR2 YSYEKL. In nucleotides, the CDR3 is TGCGCCAGCAGCCAAGAAGGGGGGGGCATCACTGAAGCTTTCTTT. Its protein is CASSQEGGGITEAFF.

There are a few counts of this clonotype. The chain couples TRBV4-2 to TRBJ2-3; D is tentatively TRBD1 or TRBD2 (6 bases each). The CDR3 length is 19 residues. The germline gives CDR1 LGHNA, CDR2 YNFKEQ. V was pared by 8 bases and J by 1 base, with 28 bases between. Here the CDR3 reads CASSPERGAGAPGTDTQYF. In DNA form, the CDR3 reads TGTGCCAGCTCTCCCGAGAGGGGGGCAGGGGCCCCTGGCACAGATACGCAGTATTTT.

The chain employs TRBV12-3 or TRBV12-4 and TRBJ2-1; D remains ambiguous. This CDR3 is 12 amino acids long. Trimming took 10 bases from V and 4 from J, leaving 11 bases between them. The CDR3 DNA sequence: TGTGCCACCTCCACACATTACAATGAGCAGTTCTTC. This encodes CATSTHYNEQFF.

The rearrangement joins TRBV12-3 or TRBV12-4 to TRBJ2-1; 11 positions match TRBD2. The CDR3 totals 17 residues. The V gene end was trimmed by 2 bases and the J gene end by 8 bases; junction bases not matched to a gene: 11. CDR3 loop: CASSLSSRTSGWDEQFF. CDR3 in DNA: TGTGCCAGCAGTTTATCTTCCCGGACTAGCGGGTGGGATGAGCAGTTCTTC.

The chain recombines TRBV5-1 with TRBJ1-4, with unresolved D. The CDR3 has 14 amino acids. Germline assignment: CDR1 SGHRS and CDR2 YFSETQ. The V end was cut by 0 bases, the J end by 8 bases, with 11 bases between. The DNA for the CDR3 is TGCGCCAGCAGCTTGGTTTCCCCAGGAGAAAAACTGTTTTTT. This gives the protein CASSLVSPGEKLFF.

The chain carries TRBV5-1 and TRBJ2-3; D gene ambiguous. V was clipped by 7 bases and J by 7 bases, with 10 bases between them. The germline CDR1 and CDR2 sequences are SGHRS and YFSETQ. The CDR3 is 11 amino acids. The CDR3 DNA is TGCGCCAGCGCGAACGATAATACGCAGTATTTT. Encoded protein: CASANDNTQYF.

This clonotype was seen more than once but under ten times. CDR3 protein: CASSVAASWVGELFF. The CDR3 DNA reads as TGTGCCAGCAGCGTAGCAGCTAGCTGGGTCGGGGAGCTGTTTTTT. The V and J genes are TRBV9 and TRBJ2-2; maybe TRBD2 (5 bases). Trimming pared 0 bases from V and 7 bases from J, leaving 13 bases between. The CDR3 is 15 amino acids. Germline CDR1 SGDLS, CDR2 YYNGEE.

This clonotype was picked up a small number of times. The chain combines TRBV4-1 with TRBJ2-2; no clear D gene. Trimming stripped 0 bases from V and 0 bases from J, with 14 bases between. The CDR3 totals 18 residues. Germline CDR1 and CDR2: MGHRA and YSYEKL. The CDR3: CASSQDVPEIANTGELFF. The CDR3 nucleotides are TGCGCCAGCAGCCAAGATGTACCGGAAATCGCGAACACCGGGGAGCTGTTTTTT.

As DNA, the CDR3 is TGTGCCAGCAGCTTAGCGGGAGTCTTGGGCAATGAGCAGTTCTTC. Protein product: CASSLAGVLGNEQFF. The chain combines TRBV11-1 with TRBJ2-1; a possible D gene is TRBD2 (5 bases). CDR3 size: 15 residues. V was cut by 0 bases and J by 6 bases, with 12 bases left in between. Germline CDR1 reads SGHAT; CDR2 reads FQDESV (reference sequence). Complete variable domain (other parts from reference TRBV11-1 and TRBJ2-1): EAEVAQSPRYKITEKSQAVAFWCDPISGHATLYWYRQILGQGPELLVQFQDESVVDDSQLPKDRFSAERLKGVDSTLKIQPAELGDSAMYLCASSLAGVLGNEQFFGPGTRLTVL.

This clonotype has at least ten counts. This sequence joins TRBV12-3 or TRBV12-4 and TRBJ2-1; 15 bases are shared with TRBD2. The length of the CDR3 is 16 residues. V gave up 5 bases and J gave up 7 bases; unmatched junction bases: 6. The CDR3: CASSQGLAGGRNEQFF. Here the CDR3 DNA reads TGTGCCAGCAGTCAGGGACTAGCGGGAGGTCGGAATGAGCAGTTCTTC.

The rearrangement uses TRBV28 and TRBJ2-7; 8 bases align to TRBD2. The CDR3 covers 16 residues. The V gene's germline CDR1 is MDHEN and CDR2 SYDVKM. V lost 6 bases, J lost 3 bases, and 13 bases stayed unmatched. This CDR3 reads CASSSWAGGINYEQYF. CDR3 bases: TGTGCCAGCAGCTCCTGGGCGGGGGGAATTAACTACGAGCAGTACTTC.

This clonotype has ten or more counts. The chain carries TRBV20-1 and TRBJ2-5, with D maybe TRBD1 (5 bases). The ends were cut back, 0 bases at V and 6 bases at J, with 17 bases in the middle. CDR3 length equals 15 residues. Per germline, CDR1 DFQATT and CDR2 SNEGSKA (reference sequence). The CDR3 is CSARDYKQAWQTQYF. CDR3 coding DNA: TGCAGTGCTAGAGATTACAAACAGGCTTGGCAGACCCAGTACTTC.

This chain joins TRBV7-3 and TRBJ2-5, with D perhaps matching TRBD1 (6 bases). V lost 2 bases, J lost 4 bases, and 17 bases lay in between. Per germline, CDR1 SGHTA and CDR2 FQGTGA. The CDR3 is made up of 16 amino acids. The CDR3 sequence is CASSLRGFQGRETQYF. The CDR3 DNA reads TGTGCCAGCAGCTTACGCGGGTTCCAGGGGAGAGAGACCCAGTACTTC.

V gene TRBV7-9 combines with J gene TRBJ2-7; the match to TRBD1 covers 11 bases. Germline CDR1 SEHNR, CDR2 FQNEAQ (reference sequence). J gave up 3 bases and V 5 bases, and 6 bases lay outside the gene matches. The CDR3 is 15 amino acids. This chain's CDR3 is CASSLGQGVHYEQYF. In DNA, the CDR3 is TGTGCCAGCAGCCTGGGACAGGGGGTACACTACGAGCAGTACTTC.

The sample holds many counts of this clonotype. The chain uses TRBV5-8 and TRBJ1-1, with a weak D call TRBD1 (6 bases). The V end lost 4 bases, the J end lost 0 bases, and 10 bases lay between the germline ends. Per germline, CDR1 SGHTS and CDR2 YDEGEE. This CDR3 contains 14 residues. The CDR3: CASSSYRVNTEAFF. CDR3 in DNA: TGTGCCAGCAGCAGTTACAGGGTGAACACTGAAGCTTTCTTT.

The CDR3 sequence is CASSFNLYNEQFF. CDR3 nucleotide sequence: TGTGCCAGCAGCTTCAACCTATACAATGAGCAGTTCTTC. The chain employs TRBV2 and TRBJ2-1; D is uncertain. The CDR3 length is 13 residues. The germline gives CDR1 SNHLY, CDR2 FYNNEI. The V and J ends lost 6 bases and 4 bases respectively, with 10 bases between them.

This clonotype was recorded a few times. This CDR3 is CASLVGAEAFF. The CDR3 coding sequence is TGTGCCAGCTTGGTGGGCGCTGAAGCTTTCTTT. The chain uses TRBV27 and TRBJ1-1; unclear D gene. The germline V and J ends were trimmed by 8 bases and 6 bases, with 10 bases remaining between them. The CDR3 consists of 11 residues. Germline loops: CDR1 MNHEY, CDR2 SMNVEV (reference sequence).